This T cell receptor (beta chain) was identified during a study of technical replicates of blood from a handful of donors. Trimming took off 6 bases at V and 4 bases at J, with 18 bases between the two ends. The CDR3 length is 15 residues. The germline gives CDR1 MNHEY, CDR2 SVGAGI. Profiling relied on immunoSEQ multiplex PCR, and the TCRdb table lists in-frame clones only, not all of them. The sample has about 88,000 clones; 85% to 95% are singletons. The material sequenced was T cells isolated from PBMCs. This chain connects TRBV6-5 to TRBJ1-1; no clear D. The source is a human donor in good health. The CDR3 DNA reads as TGTGCCAGCAGACTCGACCCCGGGCGGGGCACTGAAGCTTTCTTT. Amino acid sequence: CASRLDPGRGTEAFF.